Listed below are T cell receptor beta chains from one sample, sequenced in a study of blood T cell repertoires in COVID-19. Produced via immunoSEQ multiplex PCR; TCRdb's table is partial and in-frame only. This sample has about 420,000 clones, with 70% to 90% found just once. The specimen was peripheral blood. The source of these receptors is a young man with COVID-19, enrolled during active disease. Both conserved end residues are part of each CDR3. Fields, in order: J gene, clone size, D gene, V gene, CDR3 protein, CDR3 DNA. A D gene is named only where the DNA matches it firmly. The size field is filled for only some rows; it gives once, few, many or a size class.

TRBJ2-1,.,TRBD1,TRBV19,CASRGTGISNEQFF,TGTGCCAGTAGGGGGACAGGGATTTCGAATGAGCAGTTCTTC
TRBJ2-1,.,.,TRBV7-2,CASSFDRSSYNEQFF,TGTGCCAGCAGCTTTGACAGGAGCTCCTACAATGAGCAGTTCTTC
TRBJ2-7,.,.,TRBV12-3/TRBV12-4,CASSYRVYEQYF,TGTGCCAGCAGTTACAGGGTCTACGAGCAGTACTTC
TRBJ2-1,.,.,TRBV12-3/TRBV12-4,CASSALGGRFF,TGTGCCAGCAGTGCGTTGGGGGGAAGGTTCTTC
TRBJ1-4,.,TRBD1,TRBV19,CASRAAGTGNEKLFF,TGTGCCAGTAGAGCGGCTGGGACAGGGAATGAAAAACTGTTTTTT
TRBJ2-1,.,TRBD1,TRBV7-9,CASSLAGQGVGNEQFF,TGTGCCAGCAGCTTAGCAGGACAGGGGGTAGGAAATGAGCAGTTCTTC
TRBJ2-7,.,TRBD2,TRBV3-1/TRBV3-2,CASSHIALAAYEQYF,TGTGCCAGCAGCCATATTGCGCTAGCGGCCTACGAGCAGTACTTC
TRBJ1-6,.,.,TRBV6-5,CASARDFPLPLHF,TGTGCCAGCGCGAGGGATTTCCCTCTACCCCTCCACTTT
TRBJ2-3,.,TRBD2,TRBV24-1,CATGGGSIDTQYF,TGTGCCACCGGGGGGGGGAGCATAGATACGCAGTATTTT
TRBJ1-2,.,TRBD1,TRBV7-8,CASSLTAGTGYGYTF,TGTGCCAGCAGCTTAACAGCCGGGACAGGTTACGGCTACACCTTC
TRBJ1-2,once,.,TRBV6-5,CASIPRQNGVGGYTF,TGTGCCAGCATCCCCCGACAGAATGGGGTGGGTGGCTACACCTTC